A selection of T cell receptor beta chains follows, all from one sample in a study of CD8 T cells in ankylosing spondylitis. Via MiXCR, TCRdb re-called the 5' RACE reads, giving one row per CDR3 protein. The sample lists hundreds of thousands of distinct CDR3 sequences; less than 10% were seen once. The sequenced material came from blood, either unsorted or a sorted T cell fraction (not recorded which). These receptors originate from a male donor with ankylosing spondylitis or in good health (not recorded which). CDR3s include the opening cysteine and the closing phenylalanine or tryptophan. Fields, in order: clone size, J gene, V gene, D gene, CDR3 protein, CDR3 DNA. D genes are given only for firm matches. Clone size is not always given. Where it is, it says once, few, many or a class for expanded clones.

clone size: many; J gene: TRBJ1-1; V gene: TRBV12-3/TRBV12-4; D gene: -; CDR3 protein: CASSLLPATENTEAFF; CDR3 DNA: TGTGCCAGCAGTTTACTTCCAGCTACAGAGAACACTGAAGCTTTCTTT
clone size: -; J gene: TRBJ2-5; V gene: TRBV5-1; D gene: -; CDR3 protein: CASSFGGSETQYF; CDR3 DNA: TGCGCCAGCAGCTTCGGAGGCAGCGAGACCCAGTACTTC
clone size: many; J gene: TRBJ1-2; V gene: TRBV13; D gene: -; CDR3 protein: CASSSGRRNYGYTF; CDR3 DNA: TGTGCCAGCAGCTCCGGACGGCGAAACTATGGCTACACCTTC
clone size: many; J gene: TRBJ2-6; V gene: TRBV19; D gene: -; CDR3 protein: CASSDRLSGANVLTF; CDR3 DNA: TGTGCCAGTAGCGACAGACTCTCTGGGGCCAACGTCCTGACTTTC
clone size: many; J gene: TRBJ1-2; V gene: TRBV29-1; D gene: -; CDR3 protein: CSAAGRNYGYTF; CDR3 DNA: TGCAGCGCCGCGGGACGGAACTATGGCTACACCTTC
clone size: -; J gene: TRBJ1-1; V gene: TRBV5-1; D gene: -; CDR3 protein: CASSEGRGSLAFF; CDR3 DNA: TGCGCCAGCAGCGAGGGGCGTGGGTCGTTAGCTTTCTTT
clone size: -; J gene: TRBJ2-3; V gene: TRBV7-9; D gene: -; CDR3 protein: CASSLSGLDTQYF; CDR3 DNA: TGTGCCAGCAGCTTGTCGGGGTTGGATACGCAGTATTTT
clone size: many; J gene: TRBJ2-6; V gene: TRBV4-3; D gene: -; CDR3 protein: CASSQDFSGGANVLTF; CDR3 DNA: TGCGCCAGCAGCCAAGATTTCAGTGGTGGGGCCAACGTCCTGACTTTC
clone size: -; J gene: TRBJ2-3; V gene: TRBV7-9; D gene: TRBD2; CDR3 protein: CASSYRAGRHTQYF; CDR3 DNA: TGTGCCAGCAGCTACCGAGCGGGAAGACATACGCAGTATTTT
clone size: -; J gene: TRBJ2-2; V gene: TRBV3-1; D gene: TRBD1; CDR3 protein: CACTQGDRGPLSGELFF; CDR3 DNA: TGTGCCTGCACCCAGGGGGACAGGGGGCCTCTCAGTGGGGAGCTGTTTTTT
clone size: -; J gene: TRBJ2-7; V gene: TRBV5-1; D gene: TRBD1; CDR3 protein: CASSLGGTVTYEQYF; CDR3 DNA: TGCGCCAGCAGCTTGGGGGGGACAGTTACCTACGAGCAGTACTTC
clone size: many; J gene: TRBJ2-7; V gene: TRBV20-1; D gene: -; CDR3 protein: CSARFGAGEQYF; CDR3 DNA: TGCAGTGCCCGGTTCGGAGCGGGCGAGCAGTACTTC
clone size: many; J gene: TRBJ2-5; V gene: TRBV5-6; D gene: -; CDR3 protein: CASSLEAAQETQYF; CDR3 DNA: TGTGCCAGCAGCTTGGAAGCGGCTCAAGAGACCCAGTACTTC
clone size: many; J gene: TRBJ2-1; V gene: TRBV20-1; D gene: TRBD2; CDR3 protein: CSAPRVAGDYNEQFF; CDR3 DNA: TGCAGTGCCCCAAGGGTAGCGGGGGACTACAATGAGCAGTTCTTC
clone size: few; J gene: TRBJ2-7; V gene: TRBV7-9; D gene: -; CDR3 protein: CASSPGTMGFYEQYF; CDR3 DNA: TGTGCCAGCAGCCCAGGGACAATGGGCTTCTACGAGCAGTACTTC
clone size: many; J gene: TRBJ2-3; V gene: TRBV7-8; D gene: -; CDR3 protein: CASSGGDTQYF; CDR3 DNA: TGTGCCAGCAGTGGGGGTGATACGCAGTATTTT
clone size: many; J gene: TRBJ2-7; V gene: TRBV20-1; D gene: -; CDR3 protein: CSARRAADYEQYF; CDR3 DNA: TGCAGTGCTAGGCGGGCGGCCGACTACGAGCAGTACTTC
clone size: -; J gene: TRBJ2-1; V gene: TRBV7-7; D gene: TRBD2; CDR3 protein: CASAGGGRGEQLF; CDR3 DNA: TGTGCTTCCGCCGGCGGGGGGCGAGGGGAGCAGCTCTTC
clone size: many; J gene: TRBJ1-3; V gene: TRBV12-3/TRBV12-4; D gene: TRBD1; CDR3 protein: CATWTGPSSGNTIYF; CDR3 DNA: TGTGCCACCTGGACAGGGCCCAGCTCTGGAAACACCATATATTTT
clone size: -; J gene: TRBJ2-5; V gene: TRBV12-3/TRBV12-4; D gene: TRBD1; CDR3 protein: CAFCLSAPPGQKSQETQYF; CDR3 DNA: TGTGCCTTCTGTTTATCGGCCCCCCCGGGACAGAAGTCCCAAGAGACCCAGTACTTC
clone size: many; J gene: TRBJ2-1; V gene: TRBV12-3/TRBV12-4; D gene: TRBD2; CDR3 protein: CASSFDPGLAAQFF; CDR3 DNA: TGTGCCAGCAGTTTTGATCCGGGACTAGCAGCGCAGTTCTTC
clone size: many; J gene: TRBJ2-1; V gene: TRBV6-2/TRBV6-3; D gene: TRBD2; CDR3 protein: CASSLTSGSRDEQFF; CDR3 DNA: TGTGCCAGCAGTTTAACTAGCGGATCACGGGATGAGCAGTTCTTC
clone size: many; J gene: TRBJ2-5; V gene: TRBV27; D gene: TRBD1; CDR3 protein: CASSDGTDQETQYF; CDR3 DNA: TGTGCCAGCAGTGACGGGACAGACCAAGAGACCCAGTACTTC
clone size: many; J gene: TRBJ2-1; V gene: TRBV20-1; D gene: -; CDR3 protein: CSASRGPYNEQFF; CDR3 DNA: TGCAGTGCCAGCCGGGGCCCCTACAATGAGCAGTTCTTC
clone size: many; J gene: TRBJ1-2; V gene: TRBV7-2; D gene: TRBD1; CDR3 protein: CASSPAGGTGYTF; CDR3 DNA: TGTGCCAGCAGCCCTGCAGGGGGTACTGGCTACACCTTC
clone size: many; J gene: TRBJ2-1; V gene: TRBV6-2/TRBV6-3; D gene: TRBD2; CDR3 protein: CASSHGLAGAYEQFF; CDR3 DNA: TGTGCCAGCAGTCACGGACTAGCGGGAGCCTATGAGCAGTTCTTC